The T cell receptor beta chain described here comes from a study of blood T cell repertoires in COVID-19. Across the whole study: In each case, the material was cDNA or gDNA derived from T cells, B-cell-depleted T cells, or PBMCs.

The CDR3 has 14 residues. Deletions cut 4 bases from V and 5 bases from J, with 13 bases between. CDR1 is MGHRA, CDR2 YSYEKL, per germline. Under the authors' procedure: The authors estimated nucleated cell counts from reference gene primer amplification. TCRdb keeps only in-frame clones here, not all; method: immunoSEQ multiplex PCR. V and J calls and clone size come straight from that table; D and trimming were deduced from the DNA. The table lists about 110,000 clones, approximately 79% of them singletons. This clone occurred a few times. The chain couples TRBV4-1 to TRBJ2-3; weak D call: TRBD1 (5 bases). This sequence originates from a woman of 80 years or more with active or convalescent COVID-19. What was sequenced was peripheral blood. The CDR3 nucleotides read TGCGCCAGCAGCCCGAACAGGAACGAAGATACGCAGTATTTT. This sequence encodes CASSPNRNEDTQYF.